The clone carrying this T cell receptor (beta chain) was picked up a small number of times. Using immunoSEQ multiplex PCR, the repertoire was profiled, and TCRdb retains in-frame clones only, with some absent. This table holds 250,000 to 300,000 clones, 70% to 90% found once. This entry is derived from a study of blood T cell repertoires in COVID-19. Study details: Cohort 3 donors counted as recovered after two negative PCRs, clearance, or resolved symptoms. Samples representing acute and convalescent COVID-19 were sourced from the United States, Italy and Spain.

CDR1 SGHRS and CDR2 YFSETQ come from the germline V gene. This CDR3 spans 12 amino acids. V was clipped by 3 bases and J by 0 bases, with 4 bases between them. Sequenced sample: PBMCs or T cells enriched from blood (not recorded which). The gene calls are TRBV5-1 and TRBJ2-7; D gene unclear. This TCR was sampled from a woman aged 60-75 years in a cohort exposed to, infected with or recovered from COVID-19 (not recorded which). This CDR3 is CASSSSSYEQYF. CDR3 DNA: TGCGCCAGCAGCTCGAGCTCCTACGAGCAGTACTTC.